One and the same sample provided the 16 T cell receptor beta chains below, sequenced in a study of cytomegalovirus exposure and HLA in healthy donors. Researchers ran the PCR with 60 Vbeta and 13 Jbeta primers. Clones were read by immunoSEQ multiplex PCR, and TCRdb kept only the in-frame ones, dropping some. This sample carries 55,000 to 70,000 clones, less than 70% of them seen once, and the ten largest clones take around 2.7%. The sequenced sample consisted of PBMCs. The receptors originated from a woman aged 45-65 years in good health and CMV-seronegative.

The chain is built from TRBV7-9 and TRBJ1-5; TRBD1 might be the D (6 bases). The CDR3 is made up of 17 amino acids. CDR1 SEHNR and CDR2 FQNEAQ come from the germline V gene (reference sequence). The V and J ends lost 4 bases and 1 base respectively, with 17 bases between them. The CDR3 reads CASSSGHGGLSNQPQHF. Here the CDR3 DNA reads TGTGCCAGCAGCTCGGGACACGGTGGTCTGAGCAATCAGCCCCAGCATTTT.

This rearrangement joins TRBV9 to TRBJ2-1; 8 bases match TRBD2. Germline CDR1 is SGDLS and CDR2 is YYNGEE. J was trimmed by 7 bases and V by 3 bases; bases with no gene match: 12. There are 16 residues in the CDR3. CDR3 sequence reads: CASSAEGAGVSNEQFF. The DNA of the CDR3 is TGTGCCAGCAGCGCCGAGGGAGCGGGAGTATCAAATGAGCAGTTCTTC.

This clone was observed a handful of times. The chain links TRBV28 to TRBJ2-7; D perhaps matches TRBD2 (6 bases). Germline loops: CDR1 MDHEN, CDR2 SYDVKM. Trimming removed 5 bases at V and 6 bases at J, with 23 bases between. The CDR3 totals 16 residues. CDR3 DNA sequence: TGTGCCAGCAGTATTAGGGCCGGAGGGAGTGGGTCCGAGCAGTACTTC. Protein sequence: CASSIRAGGSGSEQYF.

The rearrangement uses TRBV5-1 and TRBJ2-5; possible D gene TRBD2, 7 bases. The V gene's germline CDR1 is SGHRS and CDR2 YFSETQ. V was cut by 2 bases and J by 5 bases, with 16 bases left in between. The CDR3 sequence is 15 residues long. The CDR3 bases are TGCGCCAGCAGCTTACAGGGAGGGGTCAGGGAGACCCAGTACTTC. Amino acid sequence: CASSLQGGVRETQYF.

This clone appeared once. This chain connects TRBV29-1 to TRBJ1-2; tentative D call: TRBD1 (6 bases). V lost 4 bases, J lost 5 bases, and 11 bases lay in between. CDR1 and CDR2 (germline): SQVTM, ANQGSEA. The CDR3 runs to 12 residues. The CDR3 reads CSVGSGEYGYTF. CDR3 bases: TGCAGCGTTGGTTCAGGGGAATATGGCTACACCTTC.

The V call is TRBV29-1, the J call TRBJ1-1, with D possibly being TRBD1 (5 bases). Trimming left V 4 bases short and J 0 bases short, with 9 bases between. Germline V gene lookup returns CDR1 SQVTM and CDR2 ANQGSEA. CDR3 length equals 13 residues. CDR3 loop: CSVGHRMNTEAFF. The CDR3 DNA reads TGCAGCGTTGGTCACAGGATGAACACTGAAGCTTTCTTT. The full variable domain, in which reference TRBV29-1 and TRBJ1-1 provide the parts outside the CDR3, is SAVISQKPSRDICQRGTSLTIQCQVDSQVTMMFWYRQQPGQSLTLIATANQGSEATYESGFVIDKFPISRPNLTFSTLTVSNMSPEDSSIYLCSVGHRMNTEAFFGQGTRLTVV.

This chain joins TRBV28 and TRBJ2-7; 7 positions agree with TRBD1. The CDR3 runs to 14 residues. CDR1 MDHEN and CDR2 SYDVKM come from the germline V gene. After removal of 6 bases from V and 4 bases from J, the junction contained 9 bases not matched to a gene. Here the CDR3 DNA reads TGTGCCAGCAGCCGACAGGGAACGACTTACGAGCAGTACTTC. Its translation is CASSRQGTTYEQYF.

J is TRBJ2-2 and V is TRBV4-1, with 10 bases lining up with TRBD2. Trimming took 8 bases from V and 8 from J; bases not matched to a gene: 17. Germline V gene sequence: CDR1 MGHRA, CDR2 YSYEKL. The CDR3 has 17 residues. The CDR3 DNA is TGCGCCAGCGCTATCTCGGGGCTAGCGGGAGAGCAGGGGGAGCTGTTTTTT. It translates to CASAISGLAGEQGELFF.

V gene TRBV19 combines with J gene TRBJ2-3; perhaps TRBD1 as D (5 bases). The CDR3 covers 13 residues. Germline V CDR1 and CDR2: LNHDA, SQIVND (reference sequence). V was cut by 4 bases and J by 1 base, with 6 bases left in between. CDR3 sequence (DNA): TGTGCCAGTAGTAAAGGGGGCACAGATACGCAGTATTTT. Translated, it gives CASSKGGTDTQYF.

This clone has just one count. V usage is TRBV19 and J usage is TRBJ2-3, with 10 bases lining up with TRBD2. Germline values: CDR1 LNHDA, CDR2 SQIVND (reference sequence). The CDR3 runs to 17 residues. With 1 base clipped from V and 2 bases from J, the junction kept 6 bases outside the gene matches. CDR3 residues: CASSIGLAGAFTDTQYF. The DNA of the CDR3 is TGTGCCAGTAGTATAGGTCTAGCGGGAGCGTTCACAGATACGCAGTATTTT.

The V gene is TRBV5-1, the J gene TRBJ1-2, with D maybe TRBD1 (6 bases). Looked up from germline, CDR1 is SGHRS and CDR2 is YFSETQ. This CDR3 region has 13 residues. V was pared by 2 bases and J by 2 bases, with 7 bases between. The CDR3 sequence is CASSFGTNYGYTF. CDR3 DNA: TGCGCCAGCAGCTTCGGGACAAACTATGGCTACACCTTC.

The rearrangement links TRBV2 to TRBJ1-4; 9 positions agree with TRBD1. The CDR3 spans 15 residues. Germline assignment: CDR1 SNHLY and CDR2 FYNNEI. The J segment lost 4 bases and the V segment lost 6 bases, leaving 6 bases of the junction unmatched. The DNA for the CDR3 is TGTGCCAGCAGGGGACAGGGTCTCGTTAATGAAAAACTGTTTTTT. Translated: CASRGQGLVNEKLFF.

The V and J genes are TRBV4-3 and TRBJ2-7; 15 nucleotides line up with TRBD2. V dropped 0 bases and J dropped 6; count of bases not matched to a gene: 6. Germline CDR1 LGHNA, CDR2 YSLEER. The CDR3 sequence is 17 residues long. DNA of the CDR3: TGCGCCAGCAGCCAAGATTTGGGACTAGCGGGAGGAAGCGAGCAGTACTTC. Translation gives CASSQDLGLAGGSEQYF.

This clone was observed once. The gene calls are TRBV27 and TRBJ2-1; 8 nucleotides agree with TRBD2. Trimming removed 5 bases from V and 6 bases from J; junction bases left unmatched: 6. CDR1 and CDR2 (germline): MNHEY, SMNVEV (reference sequence). The CDR3 runs to 14 residues. CDR3 nucleotide sequence: TGTGCCAGCAGTCCTCTTGCGGGAGGCAATGAGCAGTTCTTC. Its translation: CASSPLAGGNEQFF.

The chain employs TRBV5-1 and TRBJ2-7; no firm D call. This CDR3 has 14 amino acids. Deletions cut 0 bases from V and 1 base from J, with 8 bases between. Germline values: CDR1 SGHRS, CDR2 YFSETQ. As DNA, the CDR3 is TGCGCCAGCAGCTTGGATGCCGGGTCCTACGAGCAGTACTTC. It yields the protein CASSLDAGSYEQYF.

The V gene is TRBV19, the J gene TRBJ1-5, with D maybe TRBD1 (5 bases). The germline gives CDR1 LNHDA, CDR2 SQIVND (reference sequence). V was pared by 7 bases and J by 3 bases, with 16 bases between. This CDR3 spans 15 amino acids. The CDR3 DNA reads TGTGCCAGTACCCCAAGAGGGGACTTCAATCAGCCCCAGCATTTT. Protein: CASTPRGDFNQPQHF. The variable domain in full, with the rest retrieved from reference TRBV19 and TRBJ1-5, is DGGITQSPKYLFRKEGQNVTLSCEQNLNHDAMYWYRQDPGQGLRLIYYSQIVNDFQKGDIAEGYSVSREKKESFPLTVTSAQKNPTAFYLCASTPRGDFNQPQHFGDGTRLSIL.